This T cell receptor (beta chain) was identified during a study of control samples from healthy donors and cancer patients. Generated by immunoSEQ multiplex PCR, the TCRdb table keeps only in-frame clones and is missing some. The table records roughly 130,000 clones, just under 95% of them present only once. Germline assignment: CDR1 MDHEN and CDR2 SYDVKM. V trimming: 5 bases; J trimming: 6 bases; junction bases outside the gene matches: 9. The CDR3 totals 16 residues. V is TRBV28 and J is TRBJ2-2; 10 bases align to TRBD2. Input material: blood. This sequence was found in a man in his thirties or forties in good health. CDR3 protein: CASSPPAGGPPGELFF. In nucleotides, the CDR3 is TGTGCCAGCAGTCCACCAGCGGGAGGGCCTCCCGGGGAGCTGTTTTTT.